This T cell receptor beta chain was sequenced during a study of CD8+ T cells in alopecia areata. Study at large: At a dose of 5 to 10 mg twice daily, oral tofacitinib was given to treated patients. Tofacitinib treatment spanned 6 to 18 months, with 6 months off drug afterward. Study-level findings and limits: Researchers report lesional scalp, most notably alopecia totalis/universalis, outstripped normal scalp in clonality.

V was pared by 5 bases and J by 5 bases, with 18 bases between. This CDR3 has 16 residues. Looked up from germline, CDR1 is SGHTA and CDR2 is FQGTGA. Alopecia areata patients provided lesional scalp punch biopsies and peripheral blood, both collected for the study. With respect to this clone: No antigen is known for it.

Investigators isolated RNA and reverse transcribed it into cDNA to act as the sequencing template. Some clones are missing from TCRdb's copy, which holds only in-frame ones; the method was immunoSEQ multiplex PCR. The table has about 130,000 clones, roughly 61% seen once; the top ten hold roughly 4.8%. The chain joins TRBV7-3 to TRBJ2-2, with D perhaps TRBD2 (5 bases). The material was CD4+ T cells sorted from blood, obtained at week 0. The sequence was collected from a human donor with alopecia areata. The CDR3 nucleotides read TGTGCCAGCAGCCTTCAAGGTGGTACGGGGACCGGGGAGCTGTTTTTT. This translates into CASSLQGGTGTGELFF.